This TCR beta chain is drawn from a study of T cell responses to AZD1222 COVID-19 vaccine. Points from the study as a whole: Per reports, nearly half of all spike-specific TCRs target regions that are unmutated in variants. Baseline serology detected seropositivity in only five or six AZD1222 recipients. The sample set comprised mostly white British donors with more females, and clonal diversity was possibly underestimated.

Only in-frame clones appear in the TCRdb table, and some are missing; sequencing was by immunoSEQ multiplex PCR. The profile shows 150,000 to 200,000 clones, about 92% of them singletons. A word on this clone: Its antigen remains unknown.

V was clipped by 6 bases and J by 2 bases; unmatched bases: 6. The CDR3 contains 15 residues. Germline CDR1 is SNHLY and CDR2 is FYNNEI. This clonotype originated in an adult in good health. The chain has TRBV2 and TRBJ2-2; TRBD2 matches 7 bases. The sample here was peripheral blood, taken on day 0 of AZD1222 vaccination. The CDR3 DNA follows: TGTGCCAGCAGGGGTCTAGCGGCCAACACCGGGGAGCTGTTTTTT. Encoded protein: CASRGLAANTGELFF.